Below, one TCR beta chain is given with its context. It lacks a known antigen. There are no base qualities to consult, and no much larger clone falls within one base. The CDR3 regions of human TCRbeta chains were analyzed by immunosequencing. In the paper's pipeline: TCRs in the repertoires were compared against a reference library of SARS-CoV-2-specific TCRs that had been generated with the MIRA antigen-specificity platform. Breadth meant the fraction of unique TCRs that were SARS-CoV-2-associated, whereas depth meant the fraction of total T cells that were SARS-CoV-2-associated. Using the MIRA data, every spike-specific TCR was mapped to the spike region that the TCR reacted to and assigned to either a CD4 or a CD8 class. Log10-transformed breadth and depth values were compared by one-way ANOVA with Sidak's multiple comparisons tests. Held by TCRdb, this immuneACCESS table contains in-frame sequences only and omits some clones. Under half of the omission traces to an unresolved V gene where checked; the cause of the rest is unknown. V and J calls plus clone size are reproduced from that table; the DNA served to infer D and trimming. The sample records some 110,000 clones, around 89% of which are singletons. The ten largest clones capture roughly 9.2% of the sample.

In light of the paper, this sample's time point label describes: baseline before first vaccination. Vaccinee samples were obtained from the UK trials COV001 and COV002, which included a single-blind randomized controlled phase 2/3 trial of AZD1222 (ChAdOx1 nCoV-19) in healthy adults. Trial participant PBMC samples were collected at day 0 and day 28 after the second dose for TCRbeta chain sequencing. The data were taken from a study of T cell responses to AZD1222 COVID-19 vaccine (dated by TCRdb to the early 2020s). For the study in its entirety: Because spike-specific TCR depth and breadth did not differ between the two schedules, AZD1222 recipients who got a second dose at roughly 4 weeks were pooled with those who got a second dose at roughly 12 weeks. A total of 233 trial participants underwent TCR sequencing, of whom some 210 received two doses of AZD1222 and about 25 received two doses of the MenACWY control vaccine. Trial participants were enrolled into age subgroups of 18-55, 56-69 and 70-plus years, which contained about 150, 28 and 57 TCR-sequenced participants, respectively. The study at large found these results: Conclusions about previously exposed vaccinees are limited, since just five to seven AZD1222 recipients were seropositive for SARS-CoV-2 at baseline. Epitopes outside the regions mutated in the B.1.351 and B.1.1.7 variants were reportedly recognized by nearly half of the unique spike-specific TCRs. The whole spike protein was spanned by vaccine-associated CD4 TCRs, and dominant responses were seen in regions 160-218 and 743-854. In the small 56-69-year group, the increase in depth fell short of significance, most likely because of low power. After two AZD1222 doses, spike-specific TCR breadth and depth were significantly higher than at day 0 and than in MenACWY recipients. No day 14 peak-response samples were available, so repertoires were characterized only after the peak T cell response. Participants were mostly white British, with more females than males. The authors suggested clonal diversity may have been underestimated.

CDR3 length: 15 amino acids, cysteine to phenylalanine. The read is trimmed to its CDR3 DNA, 45 bases read in frame from base 1. The germline V gene provides CDR1 SGDLS and CDR2 YYNGEE. The germline V end is reduced by 3 bases and the J end by 8 bases; junction bases left unmatched: 8. The sequencing used peripheral blood, collected on day 0 of AZD1222 vaccination. The chain is encoded by TRBV9 joined to TRBJ1-4; 9 central bases correspond to TRBD1. This receptor was obtained from an adult in good health. The bases are TGTGCCAGCAGCGGGATCGGGACAGGGAACGAAAAACTGTTTTTT. The encoded protein is CASSGIGTGNEKLFF. The full variable domain, with segments outside the CDR3 supplied by the reference TRBV9 and TRBJ1-4 proteins, appears as DSGVTQTPKHLITATGQRVTLRCSPRSGDLSVYWYQQSLDQGLQFLIQYYNGEERAKGNILERFSAQQFPDLHSELNLSSLELGDSALYFCASSGIGTGNEKLFFGSGTQLSVL.